The 7 T cell receptor beta chains listed next were all sequenced from one sample in a study of shared clonotypes between healthy human individuals. The naive CD8 population came from CD45RO-negative cells selected for CCR7, without terminally differentiated effector memory CD45RA+ cells. Measured with immunoSEQ multiplex PCR; TCRdb has only the in-frame clones, and not every one. The table lists some 2 million clones, less than 95% of them singletons. The sequencing input was naive CD8+ T cells sorted from blood. These TCRs come from a man aged 18 to 29 in good health.

This clone was observed a few times. The V call is TRBV7-9, the J call TRBJ1-3; D is ambiguous. The CDR3 consists of 14 residues. Trimming stripped 0 bases from V and 1 base from J, with 4 bases between. The germline V gene has CDR1 SEHNR and CDR2 FQNEAQ (reference sequence). This chain's CDR3 is CASSLAQSGNTIYF. The CDR3, as DNA: TGTGCCAGCAGCTTAGCCCAGTCTGGAAACACCATATATTTT.

The rearrangement links TRBV11-2 to TRBJ2-2; maybe TRBD1 (5 bases). Germline assignment: CDR1 SGHAT and CDR2 FQNNGV. The CDR3 extends over 15 amino acids. Trimming left V 3 bases short and J 5 bases short, with 13 bases between. The CDR3 here is CASSFGRVGTGELFF. CDR3 coding DNA: TGTGCCAGCAGCTTCGGCAGGGTAGGGACCGGGGAGCTGTTTTTT.

The chain uses TRBV6-5 and TRBJ2-5, with D possibly being TRBD1 (5 bases). Germline loops: CDR1 MNHEY, CDR2 SVGAGI. Trimming shortened V by 5 bases and J by 4 bases, and 11 bases separated the two germline ends. There are 13 residues in the CDR3. CDR3 residues: CASSEGASETQYF. In nucleotides, the CDR3 is TGTGCCAGCAGTGAAGGGGCTTCAGAGACCCAGTACTTC.

The chain carries TRBV9 and TRBJ1-5; TRBD1 is a possible D gene (5 bases). Germline loops: CDR1 SGDLS, CDR2 YYNGEE. V gave up 1 base and J gave up 0 bases, with 20 bases separating them. This CDR3 spans 19 amino acids. The CDR3 nucleotides are TGTGCCAGCAGCGTATTTAGGGGAAGGGGTTGGGTTAGCAATCAGCCCCAGCATTTT. Residues: CASSVFRGRGWVSNQPQHF.

Points on this clone: The same CDR3 also results from other DNA sequences found in this sample. The J gene is TRBJ2-5, the V gene TRBV28, with 8 positions matching TRBD2. This CDR3 spans 14 amino acids. The germline V gene has CDR1 MDHEN and CDR2 SYDVKM. V lost 3 bases to trimming and J lost 5 bases; unmatched junction nucleotides: 5. The CDR3 spells CASSFRLAGETQYF. DNA for the CDR3: TGTGCCAGCAGTTTTCGGCTAGCGGGCGAGACCCAGTACTTC.

Comments on this clone: The junction shows a germline mismatch at one end, possibly a read error. The genes are TRBV23-1 and TRBJ2-7; the match to TRBD2 covers 8 bases. TRBV23-1 is identified as an open reading frame with a role that is uncertain. The CDR3 is made up of 16 amino acids. The CDR3 region is CASSLSRGGPSHEQYF. In DNA form, the CDR3 reads TGCGCCAGCAGTCTATCCCGCGGGGGGCCCTCCCACGAGCAGTACTTC.

V gene TRBV29-1 combines with J gene TRBJ2-5; 10 nucleotides agree with TRBD1. J gave up 4 bases and V 3 bases, and 5 bases lay outside the gene matches. The CDR3 spans 14 residues. Germline CDR1 is SQVTM and CDR2 is ANQGSEA. The CDR3 protein is CSVELGQGGETQYF. CDR3 DNA sequence: TGCAGCGTTGAGTTAGGACAGGGGGGAGAGACCCAGTACTTC.